This T cell receptor (beta chain) emerged from a study of T cell responses to AZD1222 COVID-19 vaccine. General observations from the study: CD4 TCRs covered the whole spike, strongest at regions 160-218 and 743-854. Epitopes outside B.1.351 and B.1.1.7 mutated regions reportedly drew nearly half of spike TCRs. It was only after the peak T cell response that any repertoires were sampled. Donors skewed white British and female; clonal diversity was possibly underestimated.

Notes on this clone: Its antigen is unidentified.

Sequenced by immunoSEQ multiplex PCR; TCRdb stores in-frame clones only, minus some. The sample holds about 180,000 clones, 70% to 90% seen once. CDR3 length: 16 amino acids. The V end was cut by 7 bases, the J end by 2 bases, with 18 bases between. CDR1 and CDR2 from the germline V gene are SGHTA and FQGNSA. The gene calls are TRBV7-2 and TRBJ2-4; perhaps TRBD2 as D (6 bases). This receptor was taken from an adult in good health. This sample comprised peripheral blood, obtained on day 0 of AZD1222 vaccination. CDR3 in amino acids: CASTPGGNVPKNIQYF. In DNA form, the CDR3 reads TGTGCCAGCACCCCCGGCGGGAACGTCCCCAAAAACATTCAGTACTTC.